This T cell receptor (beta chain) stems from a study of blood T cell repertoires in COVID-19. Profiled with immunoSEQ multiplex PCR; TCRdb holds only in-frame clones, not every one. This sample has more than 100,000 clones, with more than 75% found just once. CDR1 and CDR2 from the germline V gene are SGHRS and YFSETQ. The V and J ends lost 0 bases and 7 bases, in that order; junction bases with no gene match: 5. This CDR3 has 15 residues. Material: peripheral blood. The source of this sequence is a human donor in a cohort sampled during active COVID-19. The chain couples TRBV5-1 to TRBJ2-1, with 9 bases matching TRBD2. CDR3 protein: CASSLVAGAGNEQFF. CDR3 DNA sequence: TGCGCCAGCAGCTTGGTAGCGGGGGCCGGGAATGAGCAGTTCTTC.